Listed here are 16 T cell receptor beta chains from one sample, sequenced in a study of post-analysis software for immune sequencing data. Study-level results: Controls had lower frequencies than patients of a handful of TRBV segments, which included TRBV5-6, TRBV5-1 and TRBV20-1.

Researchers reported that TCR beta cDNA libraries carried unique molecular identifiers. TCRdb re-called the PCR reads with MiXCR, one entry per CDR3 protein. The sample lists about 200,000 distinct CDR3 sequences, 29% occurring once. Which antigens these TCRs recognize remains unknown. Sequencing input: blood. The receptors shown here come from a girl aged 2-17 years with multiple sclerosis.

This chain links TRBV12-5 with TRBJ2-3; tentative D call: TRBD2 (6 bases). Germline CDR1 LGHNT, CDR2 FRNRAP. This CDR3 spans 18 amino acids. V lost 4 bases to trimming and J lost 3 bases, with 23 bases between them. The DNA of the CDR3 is TGTGCTAGTGGTTCCCGCCGGTTAGGACTACCAGGGACAGATACGCAGTATTTT. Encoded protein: CASGSRRLGLPGTDTQYF. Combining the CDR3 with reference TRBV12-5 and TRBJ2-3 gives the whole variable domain DARVTQTPRHKVTEMGQEVTMRCQPILGHNTVFWYRQTMMQGLELLAYFRNRAPLDDSGMPKDRFSAEMPDATLATLKIQPSEPRDSAVYFCASGSRRLGLPGTDTQYFGPGTRLTVL.

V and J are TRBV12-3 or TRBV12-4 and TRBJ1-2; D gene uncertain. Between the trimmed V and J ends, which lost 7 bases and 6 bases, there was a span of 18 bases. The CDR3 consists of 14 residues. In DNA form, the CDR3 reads TGTGCCAGCACCGTAAGGGCCAGTAGGGATGGCTACACCTTC. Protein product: CASTVRASRDGYTF.

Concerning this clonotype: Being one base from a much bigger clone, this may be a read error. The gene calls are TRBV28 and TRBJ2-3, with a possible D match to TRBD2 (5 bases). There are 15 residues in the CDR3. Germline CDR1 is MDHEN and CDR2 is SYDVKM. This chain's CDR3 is CAGSLEGASTDTQYF. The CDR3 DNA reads TGTGCCGGCAGTTTAGAGGGAGCTAGCACAGATACGCAGTATTTT.

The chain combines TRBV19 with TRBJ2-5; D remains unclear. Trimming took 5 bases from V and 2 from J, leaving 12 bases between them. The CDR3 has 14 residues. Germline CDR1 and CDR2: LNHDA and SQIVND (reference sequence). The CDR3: CASSSWRGQETQYF. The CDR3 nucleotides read TGTGCCAGTAGTTCCTGGAGAGGACAAGAGACCCAGTACTTC.

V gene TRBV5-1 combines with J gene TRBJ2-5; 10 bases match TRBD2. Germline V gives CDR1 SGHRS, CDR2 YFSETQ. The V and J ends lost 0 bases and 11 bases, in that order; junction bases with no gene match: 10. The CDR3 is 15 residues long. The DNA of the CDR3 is TGCGCCAGCAGCTTGGTGGTAGCGGGAGGAAATGAGCAGTACTTC. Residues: CASSLVVAGGNEQYF.

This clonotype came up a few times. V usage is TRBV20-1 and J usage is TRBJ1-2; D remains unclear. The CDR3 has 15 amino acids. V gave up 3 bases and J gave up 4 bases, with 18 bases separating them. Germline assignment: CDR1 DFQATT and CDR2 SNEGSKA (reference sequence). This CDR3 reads CSASELTVSVYGYTF. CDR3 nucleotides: TGCAGTGCTAGTGAGCTAACCGTTTCGGTCTATGGCTACACCTTC.

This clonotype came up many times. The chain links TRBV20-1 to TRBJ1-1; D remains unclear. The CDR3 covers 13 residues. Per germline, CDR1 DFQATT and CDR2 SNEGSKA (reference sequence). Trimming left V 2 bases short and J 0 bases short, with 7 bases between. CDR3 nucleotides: TGCAGTGCTAGACCAACCGTGAACACTGAAGCTTTCTTT. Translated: CSARPTVNTEAFF.

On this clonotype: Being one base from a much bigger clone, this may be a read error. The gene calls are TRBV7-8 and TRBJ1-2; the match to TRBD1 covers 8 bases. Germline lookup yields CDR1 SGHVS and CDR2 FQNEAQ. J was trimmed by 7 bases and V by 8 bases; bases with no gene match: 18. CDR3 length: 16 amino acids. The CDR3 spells CASCGAAAGGWGGYTF. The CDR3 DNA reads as TGTGCCAGCTGCGGAGCTGCCGCAGGGGGCTGGGGTGGCTACACCTTC.

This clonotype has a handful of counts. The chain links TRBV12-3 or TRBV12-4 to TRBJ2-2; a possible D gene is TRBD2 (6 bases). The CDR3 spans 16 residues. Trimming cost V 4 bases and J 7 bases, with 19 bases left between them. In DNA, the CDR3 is TGTGCCAGCAGTTCCTCTTGGGGGAGGAGGGGCGGGGAGCTGTTTTTT. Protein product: CASSSSWGRRGGELFF.

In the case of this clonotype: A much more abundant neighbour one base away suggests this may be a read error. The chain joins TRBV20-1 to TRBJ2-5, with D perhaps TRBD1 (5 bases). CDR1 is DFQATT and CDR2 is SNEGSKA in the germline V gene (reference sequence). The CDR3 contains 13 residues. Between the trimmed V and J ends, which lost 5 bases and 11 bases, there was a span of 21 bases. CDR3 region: CSALKGVPYGQYF. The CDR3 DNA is TGCAGTGCTCTAAAAGGGGTCCCCTACGGGCAGTACTTC.

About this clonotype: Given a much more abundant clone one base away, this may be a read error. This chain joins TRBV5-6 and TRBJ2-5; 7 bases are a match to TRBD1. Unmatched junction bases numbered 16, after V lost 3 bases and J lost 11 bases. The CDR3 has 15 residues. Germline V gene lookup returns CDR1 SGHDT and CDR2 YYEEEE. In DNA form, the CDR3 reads TGTGCCAGCAGCTCTGACAGGGTGGTAAGAAATGAGCAGTACTTC. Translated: CASSSDRVVRNEQYF.

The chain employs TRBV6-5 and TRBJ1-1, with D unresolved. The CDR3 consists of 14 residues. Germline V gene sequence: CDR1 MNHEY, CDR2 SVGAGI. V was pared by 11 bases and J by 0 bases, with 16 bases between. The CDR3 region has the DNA TGTGCCGTCCGACCCGGGCTGATGAACACTGAAGCTTTCTTT. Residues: CAVRPGLMNTEAFF.

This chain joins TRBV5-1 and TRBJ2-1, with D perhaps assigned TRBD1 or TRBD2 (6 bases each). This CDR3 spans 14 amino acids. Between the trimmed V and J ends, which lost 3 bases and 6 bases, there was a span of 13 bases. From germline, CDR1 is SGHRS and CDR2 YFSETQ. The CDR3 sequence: CASSWGAGLNEQFF. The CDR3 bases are TGCGCCAGCAGCTGGGGGGCAGGTCTCAATGAGCAGTTCTTC. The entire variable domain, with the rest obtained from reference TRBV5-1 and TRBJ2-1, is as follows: KAGVTQTPRYLIKTRGQQVTLSCSPISGHRSVSWYQQTPGQGLQFLFEYFSETQRNKGNFPGRFSGRQFSNSRSEMNVSTLELGDSALYLCASSWGAGLNEQFFGPGTRLTVL.

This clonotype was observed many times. CDR3 in amino acids: CASSLRQGRDYEQYF. The CDR3 DNA sequence: TGTGCCAGCTCACTACGACAGGGGAGGGACTACGAGCAGTACTTC. The chain joins TRBV18 to TRBJ2-7, with D possibly TRBD1 on 8 matching bases. The CDR3 has 15 residues. V gave up 4 bases and J gave up 3 bases, with 16 bases separating them. CDR1 and CDR2 from the germline V gene are KGHSH and LQKENI.

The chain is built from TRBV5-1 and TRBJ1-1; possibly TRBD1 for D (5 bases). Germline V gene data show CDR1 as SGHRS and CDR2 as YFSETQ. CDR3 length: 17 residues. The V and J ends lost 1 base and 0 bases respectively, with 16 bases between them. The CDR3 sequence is CASSLSLFLGLNTEAFF. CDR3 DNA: TGCGCCAGCAGCTTGAGTCTGTTTTTGGGACTGAACACTGAAGCTTTCTTT. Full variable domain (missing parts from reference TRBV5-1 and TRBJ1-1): KAGVTQTPRYLIKTRGQQVTLSCSPISGHRSVSWYQQTPGQGLQFLFEYFSETQRNKGNFPGRFSGRQFSNSRSEMNVSTLELGDSALYLCASSLSLFLGLNTEAFFGQGTRLTVV.

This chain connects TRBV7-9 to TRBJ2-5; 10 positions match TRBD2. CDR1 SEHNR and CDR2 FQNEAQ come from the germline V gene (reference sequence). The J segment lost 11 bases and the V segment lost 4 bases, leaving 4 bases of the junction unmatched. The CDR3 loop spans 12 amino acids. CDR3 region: CASSYGLAEQYF. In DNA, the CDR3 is TGTGCCAGCAGCTATGGACTAGCGGAGCAGTACTTC.